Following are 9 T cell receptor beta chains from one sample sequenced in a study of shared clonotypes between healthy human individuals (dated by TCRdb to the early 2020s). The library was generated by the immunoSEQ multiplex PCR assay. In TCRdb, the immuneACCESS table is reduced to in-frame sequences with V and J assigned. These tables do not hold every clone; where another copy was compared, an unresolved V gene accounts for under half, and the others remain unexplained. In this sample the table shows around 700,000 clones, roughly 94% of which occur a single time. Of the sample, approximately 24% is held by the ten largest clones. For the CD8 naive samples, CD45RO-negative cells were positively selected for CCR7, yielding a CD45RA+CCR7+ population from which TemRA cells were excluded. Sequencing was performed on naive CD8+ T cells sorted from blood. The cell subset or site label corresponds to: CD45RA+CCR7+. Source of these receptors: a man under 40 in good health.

CDR3 residues: CASSTQPGLETYEQYF. CDR3 bases: TGTGCCAGTAGTACCCAACCGGGACTAGAAACCTACGAGCAGTACTTC. This chain uses TRBV19 with TRBJ2-7; 8 bases map to TRBD2. V shed 4 bases and J 2 bases; nucleotides not matched to a gene: 10. Looked up from germline, CDR1 is LNHDA and CDR2 is SQIVND (reference sequence). This CDR3 spans 16 amino acids.

The CDR3, as DNA: TGTGCCAGCAGTTACGGTGCTAGCTTATACGAGCAGTACTTC. It translates to CASSYGASLYEQYF. The chain links TRBV6-6 to TRBJ2-5, with a weak D call TRBD2 (5 bases). The J call may be faulty, since TRBJ2-7 better matches the DNA end. The germline CDR1 and CDR2 sequences are MNHNY and SVGAGI (reference sequence). CDR3 size: 14 residues.

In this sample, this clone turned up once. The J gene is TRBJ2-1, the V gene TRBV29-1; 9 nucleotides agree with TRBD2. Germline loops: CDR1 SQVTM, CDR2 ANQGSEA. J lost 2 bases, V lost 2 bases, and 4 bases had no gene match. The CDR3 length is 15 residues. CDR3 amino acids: CSVEFSGRPYNEQFF. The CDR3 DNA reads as TGCAGCGTTGAATTTAGCGGGAGACCCTACAATGAGCAGTTCTTC.

CDR3 sequence: CASSLQRALPYEQYF. The CDR3, as DNA: TGTGCCAGCAGCCTGCAGCGGGCGTTACCCTACGAGCAGTACTTC. The chain combines TRBV7-6 with TRBJ2-7; D may be TRBD2 (6 bases). Germline V CDR1 and CDR2: SGHVS, FNYEAQ. Trimming stripped 5 bases from V and 2 bases from J, with 16 bases between. This CDR3 comprises 15 residues.

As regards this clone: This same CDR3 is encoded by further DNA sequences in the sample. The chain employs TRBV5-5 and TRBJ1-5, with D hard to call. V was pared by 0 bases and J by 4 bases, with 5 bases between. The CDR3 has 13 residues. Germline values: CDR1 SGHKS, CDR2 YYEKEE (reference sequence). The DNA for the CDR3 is TGTGCCAGCAGCTTGGCTGGGAATCAGCCCCAGCATTTT. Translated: CASSLAGNQPQHF.

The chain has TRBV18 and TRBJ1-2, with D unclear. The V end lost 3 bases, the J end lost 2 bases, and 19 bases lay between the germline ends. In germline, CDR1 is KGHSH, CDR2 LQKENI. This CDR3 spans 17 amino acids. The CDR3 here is CASSPRPSGSRNYGYTF. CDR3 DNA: TGTGCCAGCTCACCGCGCCCCTCGGGCAGCCGAAACTATGGCTACACCTTC.

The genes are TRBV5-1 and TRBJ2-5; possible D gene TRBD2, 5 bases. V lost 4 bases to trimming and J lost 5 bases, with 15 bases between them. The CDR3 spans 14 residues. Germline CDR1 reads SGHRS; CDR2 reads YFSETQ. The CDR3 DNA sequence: TGCGCCAGCAGCGCCCTGGTGGGAGATGAGACCCAGTACTTC. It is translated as CASSALVGDETQYF.

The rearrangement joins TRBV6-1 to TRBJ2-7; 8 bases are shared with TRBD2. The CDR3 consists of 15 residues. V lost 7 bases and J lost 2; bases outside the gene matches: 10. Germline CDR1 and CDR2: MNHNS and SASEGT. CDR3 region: CASKISGSNPYEQYF. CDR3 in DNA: TGTGCCAGCAAAATAAGCGGGAGTAACCCCTACGAGCAGTACTTC.

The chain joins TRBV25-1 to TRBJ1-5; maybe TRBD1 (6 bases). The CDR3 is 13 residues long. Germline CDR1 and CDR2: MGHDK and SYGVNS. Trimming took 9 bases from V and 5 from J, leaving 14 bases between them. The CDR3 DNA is TGTGCCAGGACAGGCCCGGACCATCAGCCCCAGCATTTT. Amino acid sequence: CARTGPDHQPQHF. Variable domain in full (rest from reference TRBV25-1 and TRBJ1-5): EADIYQTPRYLVIGTGKKITLECSQTMGHDKMYWYQQDPGMELHLIHYSYGVNSTEKGDLSSESTVSRIRTEHFPLTLESARPSHTSQYLCARTGPDHQPQHFGDGTRLSIL.